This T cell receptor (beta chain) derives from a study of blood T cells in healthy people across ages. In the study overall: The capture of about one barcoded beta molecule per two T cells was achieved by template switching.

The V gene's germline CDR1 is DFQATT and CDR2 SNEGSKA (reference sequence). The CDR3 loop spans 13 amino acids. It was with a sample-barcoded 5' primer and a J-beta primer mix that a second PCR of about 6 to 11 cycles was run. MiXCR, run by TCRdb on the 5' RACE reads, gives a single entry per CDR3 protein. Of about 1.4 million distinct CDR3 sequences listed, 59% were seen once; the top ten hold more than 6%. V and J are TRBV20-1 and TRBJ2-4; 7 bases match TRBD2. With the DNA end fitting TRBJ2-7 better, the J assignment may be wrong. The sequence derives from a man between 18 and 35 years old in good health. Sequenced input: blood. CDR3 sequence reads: CSANGRERYEQYF. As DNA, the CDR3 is TGCAGTGCTAACGGGCGGGAGCGTTACGAGCAGTACTTC.